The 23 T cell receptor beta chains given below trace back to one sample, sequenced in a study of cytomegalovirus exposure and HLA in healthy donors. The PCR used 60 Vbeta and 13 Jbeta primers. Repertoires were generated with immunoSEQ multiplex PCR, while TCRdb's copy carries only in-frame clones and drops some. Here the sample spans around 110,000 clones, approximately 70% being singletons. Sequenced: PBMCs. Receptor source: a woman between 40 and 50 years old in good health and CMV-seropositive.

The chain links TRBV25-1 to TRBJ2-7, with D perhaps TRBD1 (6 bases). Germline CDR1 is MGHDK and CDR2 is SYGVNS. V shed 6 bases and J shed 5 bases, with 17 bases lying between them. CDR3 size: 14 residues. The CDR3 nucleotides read TGTGCCAGCAGGCCAACAGGGAACCGCGACGAGCAGTACTTC. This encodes CASRPTGNRDEQYF.

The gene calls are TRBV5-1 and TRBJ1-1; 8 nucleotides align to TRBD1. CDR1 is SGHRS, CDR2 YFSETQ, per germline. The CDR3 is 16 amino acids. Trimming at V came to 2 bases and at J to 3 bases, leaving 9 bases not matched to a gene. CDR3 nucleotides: TGCGCCAGCAGCTTCCCAACCGGGACAGGCGACACTGAAGCTTTCTTT. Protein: CASSFPTGTGDTEAFF. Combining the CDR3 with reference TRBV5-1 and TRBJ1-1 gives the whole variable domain KAGVTQTPRYLIKTRGQQVTLSCSPISGHRSVSWYQQTPGQGLQFLFEYFSETQRNKGNFPGRFSGRQFSNSRSEMNVSTLELGDSALYLCASSFPTGTGDTEAFFGQGTRLTVV.

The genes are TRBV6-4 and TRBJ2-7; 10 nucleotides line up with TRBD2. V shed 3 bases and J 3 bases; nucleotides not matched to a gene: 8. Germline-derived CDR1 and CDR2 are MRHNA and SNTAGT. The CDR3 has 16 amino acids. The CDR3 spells CASSDTPSGRRYEQYF. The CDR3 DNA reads TGTGCCAGCAGTGATACTCCTAGCGGGAGACGCTACGAGCAGTACTTC.

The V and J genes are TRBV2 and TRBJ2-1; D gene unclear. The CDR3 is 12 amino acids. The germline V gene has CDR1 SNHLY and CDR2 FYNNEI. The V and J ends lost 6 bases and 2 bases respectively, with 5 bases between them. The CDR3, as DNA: TGTGCCAGCAGAAGCCCCTACAATGAGCAGTTCTTC. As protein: CASRSPYNEQFF. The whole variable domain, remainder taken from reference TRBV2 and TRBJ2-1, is EPEVTQTPSHQVTQMGQEVILRCVPISNHLYFYWYRQILGQKVEFLVSFYNNEISEKSEIFDDQFSVERPDGSNFTLKIRSTKLEDSAMYFCASRSPYNEQFFGPGTRLTVL.

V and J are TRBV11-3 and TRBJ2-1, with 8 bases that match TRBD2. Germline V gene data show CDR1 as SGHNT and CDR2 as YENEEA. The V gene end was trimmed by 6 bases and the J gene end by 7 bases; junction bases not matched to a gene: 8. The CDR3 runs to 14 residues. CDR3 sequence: CASSLDPSGNEQFF. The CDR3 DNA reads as TGTGCCAGCAGTCTAGACCCTAGCGGGAATGAGCAGTTCTTC. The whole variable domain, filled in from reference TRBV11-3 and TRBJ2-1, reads EAGVVQSPRYKIIEKKQPVAFWCNPISGHNTLYWYLQNLGQGPELLIRYENEEAVDDSQLPKDRFSAERLKGVDSTLKIQPAELGDSAVYLCASSLDPSGNEQFFGPGTRLTVL.

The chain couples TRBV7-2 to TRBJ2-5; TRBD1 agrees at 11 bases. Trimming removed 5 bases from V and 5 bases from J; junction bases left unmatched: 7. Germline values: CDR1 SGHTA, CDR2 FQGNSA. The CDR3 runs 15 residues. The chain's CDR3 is CASSPWTGGAETQYF. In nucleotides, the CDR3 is TGTGCCAGCAGCCCGTGGACAGGGGGCGCGGAGACCCAGTACTTC. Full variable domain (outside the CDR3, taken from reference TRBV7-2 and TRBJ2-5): GAGVSQSPSNKVTEKGKDVELRCDPISGHTALYWYRQSLGQGLEFLIYFQGNSAPDKSGLPSDRFSAERTGGSVSTLTIQRTQQEDSAVYLCASSPWTGGAETQYFGPGTRLLVL.

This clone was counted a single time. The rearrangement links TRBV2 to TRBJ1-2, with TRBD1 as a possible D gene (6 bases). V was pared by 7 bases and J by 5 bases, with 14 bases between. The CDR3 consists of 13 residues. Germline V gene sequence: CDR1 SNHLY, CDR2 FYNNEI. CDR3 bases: TGTGCCAGCACAGGGACAACCTTATATGGCTACACCTTC. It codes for CASTGTTLYGYTF.

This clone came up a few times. CDR3 in amino acids: CASSSWGTGYNEQFF. The CDR3 bases are TGTGCCAGCAGTTCCTGGGGGACAGGGTACAATGAGCAGTTCTTC. This sequence joins TRBV28 and TRBJ2-1; 9 nucleotides line up with TRBD1. From germline, CDR1 is MDHEN and CDR2 SYDVKM. Unmatched junction bases numbered 5, after V lost 4 bases and J lost 4 bases. The CDR3 spans 15 residues.

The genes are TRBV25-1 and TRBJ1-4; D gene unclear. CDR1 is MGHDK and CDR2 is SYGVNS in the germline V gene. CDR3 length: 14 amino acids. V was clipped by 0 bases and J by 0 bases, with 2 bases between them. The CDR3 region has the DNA TGTGCCAGCAGTGAATACGCAACTAATGAAAAACTGTTTTTT. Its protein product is CASSEYATNEKLFF.

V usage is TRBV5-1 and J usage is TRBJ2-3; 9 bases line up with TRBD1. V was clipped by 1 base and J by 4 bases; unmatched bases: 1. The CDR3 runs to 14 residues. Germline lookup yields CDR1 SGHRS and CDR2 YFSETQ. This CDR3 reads CASSLRDRADTQYF. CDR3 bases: TGCGCCAGCAGCTTGAGGGACAGGGCAGATACGCAGTATTTT.

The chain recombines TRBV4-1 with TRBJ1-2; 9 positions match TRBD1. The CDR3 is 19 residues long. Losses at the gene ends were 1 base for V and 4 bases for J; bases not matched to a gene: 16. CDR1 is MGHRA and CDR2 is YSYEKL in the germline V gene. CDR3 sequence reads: CASSQAQTGTGTRGYGYTF. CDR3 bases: TGCGCCAGCAGCCAAGCGCAAACGGGGACAGGGACTCGTGGCTATGGCTACACCTTC.

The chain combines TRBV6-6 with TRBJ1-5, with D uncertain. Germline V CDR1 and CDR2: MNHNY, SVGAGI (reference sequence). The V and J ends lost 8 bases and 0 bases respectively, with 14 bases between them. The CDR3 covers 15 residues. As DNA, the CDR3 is TGTGCCAGCCTAAAGCGATTTTATAGCAATCAGCCCCAGCATTTT. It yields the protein CASLKRFYSNQPQHF.

The CDR3 region is CASRGDRPPYEQYF. The DNA for the CDR3 is TGTGCCAGCAGGGGGGACAGGCCACCCTACGAGCAGTACTTC. V is TRBV9 and J is TRBJ2-5, with 8 bases identical to TRBD1. The last part of the DNA fits TRBJ2-7 better; the J call may be wrong. The V gene's germline CDR1 is SGDLS and CDR2 YYNGEE. The length of the CDR3 is 14 residues.

The CDR3: CALTAGTGGYGELFF. The CDR3 DNA sequence: TGTGCGCTAACCGCCGGGACAGGGGGCTACGGGGAGCTGTTTTTT. The chain joins TRBV7-8 to TRBJ2-2, with 12 positions matching TRBD1. The CDR3 totals 15 residues. The germline CDR1 and CDR2 sequences are SGHVS and FQNEAQ. Full variable domain (rest looked up from reference TRBV7-8 and TRBJ2-2): GAGVSQSPRYKVAKRGQDVALRCDPISGHVSLFWYQQALGQGPEFLTYFQNEAQLDKSGLPSDRFFAERPEGSVSTLKIQRTQQEDSAVYLCALTAGTGGYGELFFGEGSRLTVL.

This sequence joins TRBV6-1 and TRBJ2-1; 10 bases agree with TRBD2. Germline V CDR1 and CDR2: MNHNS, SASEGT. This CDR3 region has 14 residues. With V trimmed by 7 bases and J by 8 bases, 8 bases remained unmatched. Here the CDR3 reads CASMLLAGRYEQFF. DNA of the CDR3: TGTGCCAGCATGTTACTAGCGGGACGTTATGAGCAGTTCTTC.

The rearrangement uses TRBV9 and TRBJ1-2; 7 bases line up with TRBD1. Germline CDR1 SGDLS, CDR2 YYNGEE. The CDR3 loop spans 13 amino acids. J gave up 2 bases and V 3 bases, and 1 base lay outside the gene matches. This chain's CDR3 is CASSEGANYGYTF. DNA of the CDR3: TGTGCCAGCAGCGAGGGGGCAAACTATGGCTACACCTTC.

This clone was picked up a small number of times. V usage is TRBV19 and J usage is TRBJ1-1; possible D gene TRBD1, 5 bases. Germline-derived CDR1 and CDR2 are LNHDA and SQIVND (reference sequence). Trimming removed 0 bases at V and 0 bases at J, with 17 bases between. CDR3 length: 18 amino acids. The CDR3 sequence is CASSIDSRTRNLNTEAFF. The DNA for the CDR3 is TGTGCCAGTAGTATAGATAGCCGGACACGTAACCTGAACACTGAAGCTTTCTTT.

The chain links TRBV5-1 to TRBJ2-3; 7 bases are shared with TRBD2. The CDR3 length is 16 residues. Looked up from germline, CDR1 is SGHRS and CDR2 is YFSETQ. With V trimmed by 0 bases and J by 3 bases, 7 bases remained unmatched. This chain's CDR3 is CASSLEAPGGTDTQYF. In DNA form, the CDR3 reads TGCGCCAGCAGCTTGGAGGCCCCGGGGGGAACAGATACGCAGTATTTT.

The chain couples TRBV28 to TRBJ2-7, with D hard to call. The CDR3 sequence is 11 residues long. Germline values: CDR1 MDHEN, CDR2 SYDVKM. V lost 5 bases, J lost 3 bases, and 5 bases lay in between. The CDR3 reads CASSTYYEQYF. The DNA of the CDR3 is TGTGCCAGCAGTACATACTACGAGCAGTACTTC.

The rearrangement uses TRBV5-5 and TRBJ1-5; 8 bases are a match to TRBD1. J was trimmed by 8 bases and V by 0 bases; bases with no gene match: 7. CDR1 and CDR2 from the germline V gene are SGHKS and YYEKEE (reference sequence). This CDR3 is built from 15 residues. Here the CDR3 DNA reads TGTGCCAGCAGCTTGGGGACAGGGATTGGCGAGCCCCAGCATTTT. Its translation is CASSLGTGIGEPQHF. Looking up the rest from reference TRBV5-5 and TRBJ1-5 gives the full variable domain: DAGVTQSPTHLIKTRGQQVTLRCSPISGHKSVSWYQQVLGQGPQFIFQYYEKEERGRGNFPDRFSARQFPNYSSELNVNALLLGDSALYLCASSLGTGIGEPQHFGDGTRLSIL.

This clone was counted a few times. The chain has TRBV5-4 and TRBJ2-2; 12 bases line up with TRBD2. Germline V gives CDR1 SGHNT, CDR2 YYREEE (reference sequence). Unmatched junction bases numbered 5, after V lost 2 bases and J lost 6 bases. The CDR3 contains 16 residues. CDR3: CASSFQLAGGPGELFF. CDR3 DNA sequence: TGTGCCAGCAGCTTCCAACTAGCGGGAGGTCCCGGGGAGCTGTTTTTT.

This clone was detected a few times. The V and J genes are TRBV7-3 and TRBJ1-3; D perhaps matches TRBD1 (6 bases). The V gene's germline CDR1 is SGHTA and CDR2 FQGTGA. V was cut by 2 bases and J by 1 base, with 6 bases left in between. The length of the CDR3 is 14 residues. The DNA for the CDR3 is TGTGCCAGCAGCTTACAGGGGTCTGGAAACACCATATATTTT. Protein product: CASSLQGSGNTIYF.

The CDR3, as DNA: TGTGCCAGCAGTTTATTGAGCGGTGTCCTAGCCGAGCAGTACTTC. Amino acids: CASSLLSGVLAEQYF. The rearrangement links TRBV28 to TRBJ2-7, with a possible D match to TRBD2 (5 bases). V gave up 1 base and J gave up 6 bases, with 16 bases separating them. The CDR3 spans 15 residues. The V gene's germline CDR1 is MDHEN and CDR2 SYDVKM.